This passage covers 12 T cell receptor beta chains from one sample sequenced in a study of CD8 T cells in ankylosing spondylitis. TCRdb re-called the 5' RACE reads through MiXCR, storing one row per CDR3 protein. The sample holds 340,000 or so distinct CDR3 sequences; about 15% are singletons and the top ten take about 1%. Specimen: blood, either unsorted or a sorted T cell fraction (not recorded which). Receptors originate from a male donor with ankylosing spondylitis or in good health (not recorded which).

The J gene is TRBJ2-7, the V gene TRBV27; the match to TRBD2 covers 8 bases. With 1 base clipped from V and 5 bases from J, the junction kept 4 bases outside the gene matches. This CDR3 contains 14 residues. Germline loops: CDR1 MNHEY, CDR2 SMNVEV (reference sequence). The DNA for the CDR3 is TGTGCCAGCAGTTTATTGGGGACTAGGAACGAGCAGTACTTC. Protein: CASSLLGTRNEQYF.

This clonotype was observed many times. The chain joins TRBV5-1 to TRBJ1-1; tentatively, D is TRBD1 (5 bases). This CDR3 region has 13 residues. In germline, CDR1 is SGHRS, CDR2 YFSETQ. Trimming left V 4 bases short and J 10 bases short, with 17 bases between. The CDR3 is CASSPTGPGGAFF. For the CDR3, the DNA is TGCGCCAGCAGCCCTACAGGTCCGGGTGGAGCTTTCTTT.

This clonotype was seen more than once but under ten times. This rearrangement joins TRBV11-2 to TRBJ2-5; 9 bases are a match to TRBD2. This CDR3 is built from 14 residues. The germline V gene encodes CDR1 SGHAT and CDR2 FQNNGV. The junction had 6 bases not matched to a gene; V was cut back by 6 bases and J by 4 bases. Here the CDR3 DNA reads TGTGCCAGCAGTTCTTCAGCGGGAGGAGAGACCCAGTACTTC. Its protein product is CASSSSAGGETQYF.

This clonotype has only a few counts. The rearrangement links TRBV12-3 or TRBV12-4 to TRBJ1-1, with 11 bases that match TRBD1. The CDR3 has 15 residues. V was pared by 5 bases and J by 3 bases, with 5 bases of the junction left unmatched. In DNA form, the CDR3 reads TGTGCCAGCAGTGCCCCGGGACAGGGGGACACTGAAGCTTTCTTT. This encodes CASSAPGQGDTEAFF.

The chain has TRBV25-1 and TRBJ2-5, with D possibly matching TRBD1 (5 bases). V was shortened by 6 bases and J by 4 bases, with 15 bases between the two germline ends. CDR3 size: 14 residues. CDR1 is MGHDK, CDR2 SYGVNS, per germline. The DNA of the CDR3 is TGTGCCAGCAGGGGCAGGGTCTTGTCAGAGACCCAGTACTTC. This translates into CASRGRVLSETQYF.

The J gene is TRBJ1-1, the V gene TRBV20-1; 7 nucleotides align to TRBD1. The CDR3 is made up of 12 amino acids. V was pared by 3 bases and J by 5 bases, with 3 bases of the junction left unmatched. CDR1 and CDR2 (germline): DFQATT, SNEGSKA (reference sequence). The CDR3 DNA follows: TGCAGTGCTAGTTTACAGGGGACTGAAGCTTTCTTT. This translates into CSASLQGTEAFF.

The genes are TRBV12-3 or TRBV12-4 and TRBJ2-2, with D hard to call. CDR3 length: 15 residues. Trimming shortened V by 3 bases and J by 2 bases, and 10 bases separated the two germline ends. In DNA form, the CDR3 reads TGTGCCAGCAGTTTCCGGCTATCCAACACCGGGGAGCTGTTTTTT. Translating it yields CASSFRLSNTGELFF.

This clonotype was recorded at least ten times. The chain couples TRBV29-1 to TRBJ2-7, with D perhaps matching TRBD2 (6 bases). V dropped 1 base and J dropped 0 bases, with 10 bases sitting between them. The CDR3 length is 14 residues. The germline V gene has CDR1 SQVTM and CDR2 ANQGSEA. CDR3 sequence reads: CSVEGGLTSYEQYF. The CDR3 DNA sequence: TGCAGCGTTGAAGGTGGACTAACCTCCTACGAGCAGTACTTC.

This clonotype came up a few times. The chain links TRBV19 to TRBJ2-1; a weak D match, TRBD1 (6 bases). Germline V lookup: CDR1 LNHDA, CDR2 SQIVND (reference sequence). The CDR3 is made up of 14 amino acids. Trimming removed 4 bases from V and 5 bases from J, with 12 bases in between. The CDR3 region is CASSRGTTHNEQFF. CDR3 in DNA: TGTGCCAGTAGTAGGGGGACAACTCACAATGAGCAGTTCTTC.

The sample holds a few counts of this clonotype. The V and J genes are TRBV4-1 and TRBJ2-7, with a tentative D call TRBD1 (5 bases). From germline, CDR1 is MGHRA and CDR2 YSYEKL. Deletions cut 3 bases from V and 7 bases from J, with 16 bases between. The length of the CDR3 is 14 residues. In nucleotides, the CDR3 is TGCGCCAGCAGCCACACATTCAGGGTGGAAGAGCAGTACTTC. Protein: CASSHTFRVEEQYF.

This clonotype was seen at least ten times. V and J are TRBV12-3 or TRBV12-4 and TRBJ1-5, with TRBD1 matching 10 bases. The ends lost 6 bases at V and 2 bases at J; junction bases unmatched: 4. The CDR3 extends over 15 amino acids. The CDR3 here is CASSETGGGNQPQHF. In DNA, the CDR3 is TGTGCCAGCAGCGAGACAGGGGGCGGCAATCAGCCCCAGCATTTT.

This clonotype came up a few times. This chain connects TRBV20-1 to TRBJ2-2; the D is unclear. Trimming removed 3 bases at V and 4 bases at J, with 15 bases between. This CDR3 region has 15 residues. CDR1 is DFQATT and CDR2 is SNEGSKA in the germline V gene (reference sequence). CDR3 in DNA: TGCAGTGCTAGGGACCGTCCCGAGGCCACCGGGGAGCTGTTTTTT. Protein sequence: CSARDRPEATGELFF.